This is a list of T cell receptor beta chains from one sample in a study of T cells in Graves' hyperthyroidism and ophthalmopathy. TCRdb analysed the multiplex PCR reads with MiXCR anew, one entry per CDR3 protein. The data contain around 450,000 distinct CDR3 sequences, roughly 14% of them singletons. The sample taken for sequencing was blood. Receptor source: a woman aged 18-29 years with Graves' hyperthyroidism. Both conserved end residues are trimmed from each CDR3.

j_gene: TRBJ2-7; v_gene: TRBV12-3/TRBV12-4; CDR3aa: ASSIRQGEQY
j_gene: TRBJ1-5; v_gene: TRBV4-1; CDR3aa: ASSQGRLGGGQPQH
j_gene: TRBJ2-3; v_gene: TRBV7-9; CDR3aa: ASGAGPDTQY
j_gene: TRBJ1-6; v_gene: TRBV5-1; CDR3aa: ASSPVRTGKNSPLH
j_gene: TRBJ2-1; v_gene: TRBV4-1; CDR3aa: ASSYPGQEQF
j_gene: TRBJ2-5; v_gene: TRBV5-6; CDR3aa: ASSQGLGTETQY
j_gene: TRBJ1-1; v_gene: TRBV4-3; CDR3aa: ASSQDGGLRAEAF
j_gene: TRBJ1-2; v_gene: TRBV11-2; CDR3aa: ASSRTGTGVVYGYT
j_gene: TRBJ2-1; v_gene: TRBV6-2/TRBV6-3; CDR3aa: ASIKSGTISYNEQF
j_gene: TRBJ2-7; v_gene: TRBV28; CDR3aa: ASTTAGTNNYEQY